This T cell receptor beta chain was captured by sequencing in a study of CD8+ T cells in alopecia areata. Sequencing relied on a cDNA template that was reverse transcribed from extracted RNA. Sequencing was performed with immunoSEQ multiplex PCR; in TCRdb, only in-frame clones are kept and a portion is missing. There are over 150,000 clones in the sample; 59% occur only once, and approximately 15% lies in the top ten. This clonotype was obtained from a human donor with alopecia areata. The material sequenced was CD4+ T cells sorted from blood, taken at week 0.

The CDR3: CASSQEESRNYGYTF. In nucleotides, the CDR3 is TGCGCCAGCAGCCAAGAGGAGTCCCGTAACTATGGCTACACCTTC. The rearrangement uses TRBV4-1 and TRBJ1-2; D unresolved. In germline, CDR1 is MGHRA, CDR2 YSYEKL. V was clipped by 0 bases and J by 1 base, with 9 bases between them. The CDR3 sequence is 15 residues long.